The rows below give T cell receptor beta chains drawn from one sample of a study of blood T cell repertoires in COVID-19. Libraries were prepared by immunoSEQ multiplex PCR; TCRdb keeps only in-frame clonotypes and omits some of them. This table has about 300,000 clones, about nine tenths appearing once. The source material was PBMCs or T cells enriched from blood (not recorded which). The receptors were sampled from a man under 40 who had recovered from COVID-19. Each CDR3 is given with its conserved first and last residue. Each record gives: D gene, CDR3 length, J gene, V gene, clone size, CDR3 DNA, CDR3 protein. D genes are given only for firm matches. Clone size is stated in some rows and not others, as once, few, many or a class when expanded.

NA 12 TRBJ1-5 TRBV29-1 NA TGCAGAGACCCTGAGGGCAATCAGCCCCAGCATTTT CRDPEGNQPQHF
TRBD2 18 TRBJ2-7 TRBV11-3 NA TGTGCCAGCAGCCTCGAACCGCCGGGACTAGCTTACTCCTACGAGCAGTACTTC CASSLEPPGLAYSYEQYF
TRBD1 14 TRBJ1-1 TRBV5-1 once TGCGCCAGCAGCAGAGACAGGGTTGATACTGAAGCTTTCTTT CASSRDRVDTEAFF
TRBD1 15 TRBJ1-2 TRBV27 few TGTGCCAGCAGTTCACCTCAACAGGGGGCGCTTGGCTACACCTTC CASSSPQQGALGYTF
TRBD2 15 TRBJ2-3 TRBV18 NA TGTGCCAGCTCACGACACGGACTAGCTGAAGATACGCAGTATTTT CASSRHGLAEDTQYF
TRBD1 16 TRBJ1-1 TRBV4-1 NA TGCGCCAGCAGCCAAGTAATGTTACAGGGGAGCACTGAAGCTTTCTTT CASSQVMLQGSTEAFF
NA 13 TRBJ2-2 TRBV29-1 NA TGCAGCGTTGACGGGGGAGGCACCGGGGAGCTGTTTTTT CSVDGGGTGELFF
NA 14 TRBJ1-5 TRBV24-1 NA TGTGCCACCAGTGACACTACAGGAAATCAGCCCCAGCATTTT CATSDTTGNQPQHF
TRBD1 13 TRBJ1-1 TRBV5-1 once TGCGCCAGCAGCTTACAGGGGGACACTGAAGCTTTCTTT CASSLQGDTEAFF
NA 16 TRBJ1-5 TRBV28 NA TGTGCCAGCAGTTTGTCAGGGGAGACACGAAATCAGCCCCAGCATTTT CASSLSGETRNQPQHF
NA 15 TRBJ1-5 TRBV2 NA TGTGCCAGCAGGAAAACCCGGGGTAGCAATCAGCCCCAGCATTTT CASRKTRGSNQPQHF